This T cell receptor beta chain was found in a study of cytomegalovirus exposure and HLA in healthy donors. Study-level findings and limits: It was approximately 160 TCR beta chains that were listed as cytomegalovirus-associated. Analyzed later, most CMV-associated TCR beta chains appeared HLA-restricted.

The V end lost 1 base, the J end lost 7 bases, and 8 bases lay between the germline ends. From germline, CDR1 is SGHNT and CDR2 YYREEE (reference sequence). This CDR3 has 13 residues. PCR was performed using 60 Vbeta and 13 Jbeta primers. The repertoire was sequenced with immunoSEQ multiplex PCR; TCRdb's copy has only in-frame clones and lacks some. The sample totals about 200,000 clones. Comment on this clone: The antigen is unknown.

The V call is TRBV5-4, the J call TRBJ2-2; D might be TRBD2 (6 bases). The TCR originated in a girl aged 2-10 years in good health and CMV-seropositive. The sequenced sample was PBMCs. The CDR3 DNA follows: TGTGCCAGCAGCTTGCGGGGGATCGGGGAGCTGTTTTTT. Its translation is CASSLRGIGELFF.